This T cell receptor beta chain came from a study of shared clonotypes between healthy human individuals (dated by TCRdb to the early 2020s). Broadly, across the study: The cohort comprised a couple of women and three men aged 18 to 49 years. Per donor, leukapheresis produced somewhere between about 0.94 and 9.5 billion PBMCs. To increase sequencing depth and limit assay-specific biases, TCR repertoire library preparation and sequencing were carried out by different laboratories using diverse techniques. To estimate repertoire size and how much clonotype sharing occurs between individuals, the study deeply sequenced the blood TCR repertoires of several healthy adults. For each donor, CD4 naive and CD4 memory were each given three plates, CD8 naive was given two plates, and CD8 memory was given one plate. General conclusions and limits of the study: Naive subsets generally had larger estimated clonotype richness than memory subsets did. Clonotypes shared by all four sorted-subset donors showed higher generation probabilities than non-shared clonotypes. Because the study included only a small number of donors, the genetic and exposure-history diversity represented was limited. Even with the large sequencing depth, rarefaction of the sorted-subset datasets indicated that sequencing was incomplete. Pairwise subsampling indicated that sequencing depth was expected to affect the degree of clonotype sharing among donors. Only blood was sampled, and tissue TCR repertoires likely differ from those in blood. Across a handful of donors, around 5.4% of naive CD4, roughly 3.8% of naive CD8, 2% to 2.5% of memory CD4, and approximately 0.4% of memory CD8 clonotypes were shared.

CD8 naive samples consisted of CD45RO-negative cells that were positively selected for CCR7, yielding a CD45RA+CCR7+ population without TemRA cells. The donors were healthy, HIV-negative adults with no recently reported acute infections or vaccinations. Every donor was a Caucasian adult living in Nashville, Tennessee, USA. Blood was collected by leukapheresis, and PBMCs were isolated by Ficoll-Histopaque density gradient centrifugation and then cryopreserved in liquid nitrogen vapor phase. Analytical flow cytometry was used to check the purity and quantity of every magnetically sorted T cell population. Each sorted fraction had its genomic DNA isolated and then quantified by UV absorbance on a Nanodrop 2000c. Using the deep immunoSEQ assay, multiplex PCR amplified TCR CDR3 regions from genomic DNA. Extracted genomic DNA from each cell subset was spread evenly across all wells of several immunoSEQ 96-well plates, with each plate serving as a replicate. For sorted subsets, about 0.2 ug genomic DNA, equal to tens of thousands of T cell genomes, was loaded into each replicate PCR. The purified libraries were quantified using a Qubit 3.0 fluorometer, sized with a Bioanalyzer 2100, and then quantified again using the KAPA Library Quantification kit. Each immunoSEQ 96-well plate was sequenced on its own single-read 150-cycle Illumina NextSeq 550 flow cell. Per the original workflow: The immunoSEQ output contained only junctional sequences without quality scores, so filtering could not match that applied to full-length reads. Sequences were annotated with PyIR, a Python wrapper for IgBLAST v1.9, and V/J genes and CDR3 were assigned using IMGT germline references. Reads were removed for weak V/J assignments (E-value above 1e-6), missing CDR3, stop codons, out-of-frame junctions, or ambiguous translated residues. V3J clonotypes were defined as sequences sharing the same inferred V gene, J gene, and CDR3 amino acid sequence. To compute the percentage overlap between repertoires, the number of shared unique clonotypes was divided by the size of the smaller repertoire. Richness of each repertoire was evaluated using RTK rarefaction, the Chao1 estimator, and Recon v2.1 estimates of unobserved clonotypes. OLGA was used to compute generation probabilities for all TCRbeta clonotypes that the gDNA method yielded from four donors. TCRdb took over this immuneACCESS table, retaining in-frame rearrangements with V and J assigned. Such tables are incomplete; in checked studies, under half of the missing clones stem from an unresolved V gene, and the remainder is unexplained. V, J and clone size reflect that table, while D and trimming were determined from the DNA. Recorded for this sample are around 2.1 million clones; approximately 94% of them occurred a single time. Around 1.7% of the sample is held by the ten biggest clonotypes.

With regard to this clone: Its antigen is unknown. Base qualities are missing; no much larger clone stands one base away.

The germline V gene gives CDR1 as SGDLS and CDR2 as YYNGEE. There are 15 amino acids in the CDR3, from cysteine to phenylalanine inclusive. Of the read, only the CDR3 DNA is kept; its 45 bases are in frame from base 1. Trimmed from V: 0 bases; trimmed from J: 5 bases; junction bases lacking a gene match: 7. The sample was naive CD8+ T cells from PBMCs. The meaning of the sample's cell subset or site label: CD45RA+CCR7+. The chain couples TRBV9 to TRBJ2-5, with 7 junctional bases fitting TRBD2. This sequence was found in a man between 18 and 29 years old in good health. Some clones in this sample may be carry-over from other donors' samples. Here is the DNA: TGTGCCAGCAGCGTAGGGCGACTAGCTGCGGAGACCCAGTACTTC. This is translated as CASSVGRLAAETQYF.